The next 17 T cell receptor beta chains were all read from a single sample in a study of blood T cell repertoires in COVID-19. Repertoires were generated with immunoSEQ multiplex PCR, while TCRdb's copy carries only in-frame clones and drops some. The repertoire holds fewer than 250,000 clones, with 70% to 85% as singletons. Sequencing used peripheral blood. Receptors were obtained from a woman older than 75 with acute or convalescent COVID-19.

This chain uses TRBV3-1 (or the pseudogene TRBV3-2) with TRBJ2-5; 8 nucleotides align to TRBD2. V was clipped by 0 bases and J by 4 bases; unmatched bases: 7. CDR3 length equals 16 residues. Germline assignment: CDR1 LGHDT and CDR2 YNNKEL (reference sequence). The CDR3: CASSQDHGRGGETQYF. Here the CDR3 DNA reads TGTGCCAGCAGCCAAGATCACGGGAGGGGGGGAGAGACCCAGTACTTC.

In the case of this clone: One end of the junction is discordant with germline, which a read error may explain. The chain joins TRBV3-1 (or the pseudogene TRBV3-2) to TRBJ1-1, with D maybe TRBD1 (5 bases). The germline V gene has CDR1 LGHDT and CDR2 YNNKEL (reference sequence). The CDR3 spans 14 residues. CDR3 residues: CASSPQSQDTEAFF. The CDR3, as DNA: TGTGCCAGCAGCCCGCAAAGCCAGGACACCGAAGCTTTCTTT.

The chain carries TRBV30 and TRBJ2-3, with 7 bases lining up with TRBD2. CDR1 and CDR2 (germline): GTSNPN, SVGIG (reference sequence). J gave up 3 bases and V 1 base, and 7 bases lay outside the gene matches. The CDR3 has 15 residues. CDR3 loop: CAWSGGGRSTDTQYF. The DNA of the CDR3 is TGTGCCTGGAGTGGGGGAGGGAGGTCAACAGATACGCAGTATTTT.

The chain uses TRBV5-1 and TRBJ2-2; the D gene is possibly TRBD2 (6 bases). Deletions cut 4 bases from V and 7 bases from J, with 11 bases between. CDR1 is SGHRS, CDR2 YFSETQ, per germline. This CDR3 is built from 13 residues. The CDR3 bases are TGCGCCAGCAGCCGACTAGAAGTCGGGGAGCTGTTTTTT. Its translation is CASSRLEVGELFF.

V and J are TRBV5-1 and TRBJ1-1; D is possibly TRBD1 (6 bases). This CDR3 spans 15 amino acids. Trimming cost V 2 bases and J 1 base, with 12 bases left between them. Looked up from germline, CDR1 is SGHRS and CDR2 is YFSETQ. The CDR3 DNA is TGCGCCAGCAGCTTTGGGGGCCCAGGGAACACTGAAGCTTTCTTT. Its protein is CASSFGGPGNTEAFF.

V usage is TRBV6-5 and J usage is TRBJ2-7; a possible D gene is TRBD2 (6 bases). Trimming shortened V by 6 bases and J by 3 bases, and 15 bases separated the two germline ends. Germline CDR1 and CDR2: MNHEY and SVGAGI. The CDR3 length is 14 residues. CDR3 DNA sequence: TGTGCCAGCAGGGGACTCCTTCGCAACTACGAGCAGTACTTC. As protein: CASRGLLRNYEQYF.

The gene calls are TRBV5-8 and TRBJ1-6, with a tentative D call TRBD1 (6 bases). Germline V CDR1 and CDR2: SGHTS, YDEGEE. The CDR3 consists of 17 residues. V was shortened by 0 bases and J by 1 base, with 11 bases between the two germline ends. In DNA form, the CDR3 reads TGTGCCAGCAGCTTGGTGCAGGGGCTGTCCTATAATTCACCCCTCCACTTT. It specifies CASSLVQGLSYNSPLHF.

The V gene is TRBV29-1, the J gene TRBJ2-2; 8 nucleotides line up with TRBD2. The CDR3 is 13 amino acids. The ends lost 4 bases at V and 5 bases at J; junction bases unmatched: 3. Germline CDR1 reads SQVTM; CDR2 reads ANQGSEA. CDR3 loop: CSVGTSRTGELFF. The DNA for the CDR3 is TGCAGCGTTGGGACTAGCCGGACCGGGGAGCTGTTTTTT.

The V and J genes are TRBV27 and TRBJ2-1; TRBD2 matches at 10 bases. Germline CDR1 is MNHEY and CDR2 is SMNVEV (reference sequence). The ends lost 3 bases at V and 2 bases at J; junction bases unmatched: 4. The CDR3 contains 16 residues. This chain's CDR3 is CASSLSGLATYNEQFF. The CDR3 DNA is TGTGCCAGCAGTTTGTCGGGACTAGCGACCTACAATGAGCAGTTCTTC.

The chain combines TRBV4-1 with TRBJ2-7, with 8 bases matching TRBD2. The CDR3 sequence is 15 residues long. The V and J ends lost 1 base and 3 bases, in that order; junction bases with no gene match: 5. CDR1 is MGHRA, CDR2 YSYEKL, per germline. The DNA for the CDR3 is TGCGCCAGCAGCCAAGGAGCGGGGGCGAACTACGAGCAGTACTTC. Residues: CASSQGAGANYEQYF.

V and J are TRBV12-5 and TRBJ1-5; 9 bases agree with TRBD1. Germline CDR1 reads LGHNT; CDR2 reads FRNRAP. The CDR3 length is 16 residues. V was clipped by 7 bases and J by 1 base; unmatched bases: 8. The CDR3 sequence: CASDGTGSLSNQPQHF. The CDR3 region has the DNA TGTGCTAGTGACGGGACAGGGTCCCTCAGCAATCAGCCCCAGCATTTT.

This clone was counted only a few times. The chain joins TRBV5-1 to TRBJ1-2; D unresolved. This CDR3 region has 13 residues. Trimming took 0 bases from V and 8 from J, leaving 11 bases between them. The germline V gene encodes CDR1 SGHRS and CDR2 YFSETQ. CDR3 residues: CASSLGAGIGYTF. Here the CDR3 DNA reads TGCGCCAGCAGCTTGGGTGCAGGAATCGGCTACACCTTC.

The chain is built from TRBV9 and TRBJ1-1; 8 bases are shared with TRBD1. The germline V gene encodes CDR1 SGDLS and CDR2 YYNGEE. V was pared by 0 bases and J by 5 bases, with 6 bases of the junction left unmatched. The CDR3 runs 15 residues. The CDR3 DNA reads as TGTGCCAGCAGCGTAGACACAGGGGGTTGGACTGAAGCTTTCTTT. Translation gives CASSVDTGGWTEAFF.

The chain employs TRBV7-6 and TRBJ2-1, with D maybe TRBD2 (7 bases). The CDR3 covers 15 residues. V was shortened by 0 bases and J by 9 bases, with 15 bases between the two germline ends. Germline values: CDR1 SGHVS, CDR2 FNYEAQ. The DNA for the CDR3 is TGTGCCAGCAGCTTAGCGGGGGGGCCGAATGGTGAGCAGTTCTTC. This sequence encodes CASSLAGGPNGEQFF. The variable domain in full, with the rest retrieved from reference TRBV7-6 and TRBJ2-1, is GAGVSQSPRYKVTKRGQDVALRCDPISGHVSLYWYRQALGQGPEFLTYFNYEAQQDKSGLPNDRFSAERPEGSISTLTIQRTEQRDSAMYRCASSLAGGPNGEQFFGPGTRLTVL.

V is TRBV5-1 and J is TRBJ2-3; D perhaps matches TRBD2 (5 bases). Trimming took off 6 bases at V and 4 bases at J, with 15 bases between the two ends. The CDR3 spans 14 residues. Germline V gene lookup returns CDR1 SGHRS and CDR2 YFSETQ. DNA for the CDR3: TGCGCCAGCAAATATGAGGGAGTGGCAGATACGCAGTATTTT. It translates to CASKYEGVADTQYF.

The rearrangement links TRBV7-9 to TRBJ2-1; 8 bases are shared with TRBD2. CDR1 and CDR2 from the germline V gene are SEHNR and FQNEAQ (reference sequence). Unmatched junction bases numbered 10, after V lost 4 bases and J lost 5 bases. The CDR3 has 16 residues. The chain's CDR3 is CASSSRSGRGDNEQFF. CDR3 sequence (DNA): TGTGCCAGCAGCTCCAGAAGCGGGAGAGGCGACAATGAGCAGTTCTTC.

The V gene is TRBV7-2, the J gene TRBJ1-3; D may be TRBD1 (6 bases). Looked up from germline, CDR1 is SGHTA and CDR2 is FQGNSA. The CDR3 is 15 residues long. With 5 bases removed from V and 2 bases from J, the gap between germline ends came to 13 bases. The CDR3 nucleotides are TGTGCCAGCAGCCCTGACAGGAGCACTGGAAACACCATATATTTT. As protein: CASSPDRSTGNTIYF.